The T cell receptor (beta chain) under discussion was sequenced for a study of T cells after yellow fever vaccination. Study-level background: Using CD3, CD45RA, CCR7 and CD95, the EM, EMRA, CM and Tscm memory subsets were sorted. Broader study findings: Reappearance after the booster was observed for most primary-vaccination clones (about 97% CD4, roughly 90% CD8). The secondary T-cell response peaked on day 5, not day 15, but was weaker.

This clonotype showed up many times. TCRdb analysed the 5' RACE reads with MiXCR anew, one entry per CDR3 protein. The data show roughly 56,000 distinct CDR3 sequences, about 5.6% seen once. Germline trimming cut 3 bases from V and 6 bases from J; bases unmatched to any gene: 5. The CDR3 sequence is 14 residues long. The material sequenced was PBMCs, either bulk or a sorted T-cell subset (CD4+, CD8+, memory, or dextramer-sorted; not recorded which), taken on the day of the yellow fever booster vaccination. This chain connects TRBV12-3 or TRBV12-4 to TRBJ2-7; the match to TRBD1 covers 10 bases. The sequence derives from a man aged 18 to 29 who received the YFV17D yellow fever vaccine. The CDR3 sequence: CASSFLGTGVEQYF. CDR3 in DNA: TGTGCCAGCAGTTTTTTGGGGACAGGGGTCGAGCAGTACTTC.